This T cell receptor beta chain was recovered during a study of blood T cell repertoires in COVID-19. Across the study: There were acute and convalescent COVID-19 samples, and they came from the United States, Italy and Spain.

Per the authors' pipeline: Amplification with reference gene primers provided the estimates of nucleated cell counts. Profiled with immunoSEQ multiplex PCR; TCRdb holds only in-frame clones, not every one. That table is the source of V, J and clone size, and D and trimming were worked out from the DNA. The repertoire holds about 50,000 clones, with approximately 88% as singletons. Deletions cut 5 bases from V and 6 bases from J, with 9 bases between. The germline V gene has CDR1 LGHNT and CDR2 FRNRAP. The CDR3 loop spans 12 amino acids. The chain employs TRBV12-5 and TRBJ2-3; the D is unclear. The source of this sequence is a human donor with active COVID-19. The donor label of this sample is uncertain. The sequencing input was peripheral blood. CDR3 protein: CASGLRRDTQYF. The DNA of the CDR3 is TGTGCTAGTGGTCTCCGGCGGGATACGCAGTATTTT.